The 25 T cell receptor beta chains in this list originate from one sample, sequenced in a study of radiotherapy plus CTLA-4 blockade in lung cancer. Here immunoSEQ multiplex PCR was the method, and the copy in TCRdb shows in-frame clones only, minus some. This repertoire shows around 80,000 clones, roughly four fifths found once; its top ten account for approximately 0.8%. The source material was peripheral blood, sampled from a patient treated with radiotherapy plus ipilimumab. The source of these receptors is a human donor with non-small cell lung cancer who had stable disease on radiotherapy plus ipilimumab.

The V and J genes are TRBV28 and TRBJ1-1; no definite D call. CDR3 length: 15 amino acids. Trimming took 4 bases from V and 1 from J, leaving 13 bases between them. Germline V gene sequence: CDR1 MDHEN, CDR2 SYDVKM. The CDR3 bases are TGTGCCAGCAGTTCGACGGGAAGGCAGAACACTGAAGCTTTCTTT. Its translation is CASSSTGRQNTEAFF.

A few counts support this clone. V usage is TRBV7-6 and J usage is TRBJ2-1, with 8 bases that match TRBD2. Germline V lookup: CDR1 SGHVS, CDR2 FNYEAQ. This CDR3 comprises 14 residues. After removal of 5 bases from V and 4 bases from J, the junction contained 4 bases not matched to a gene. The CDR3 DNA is TGTGCCAGCAGCGTTGGACTAGCATACAATGAGCAGTTCTTC. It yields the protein CASSVGLAYNEQFF.

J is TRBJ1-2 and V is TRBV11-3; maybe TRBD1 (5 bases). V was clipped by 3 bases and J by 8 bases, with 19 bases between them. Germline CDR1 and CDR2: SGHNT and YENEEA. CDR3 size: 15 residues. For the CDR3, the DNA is TGTGCCAGCAGCTTGACAGAGGGCACCGAGGGGGGCTACACCTTC. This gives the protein CASSLTEGTEGGYTF.

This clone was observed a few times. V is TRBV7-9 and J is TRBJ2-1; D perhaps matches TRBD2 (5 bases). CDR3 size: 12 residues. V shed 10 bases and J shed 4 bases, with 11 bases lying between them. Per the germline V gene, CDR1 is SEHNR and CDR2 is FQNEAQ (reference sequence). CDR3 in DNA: TGTGCCACAGGACTGGCTTACAATGAGCAGTTCTTC. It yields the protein CATGLAYNEQFF.

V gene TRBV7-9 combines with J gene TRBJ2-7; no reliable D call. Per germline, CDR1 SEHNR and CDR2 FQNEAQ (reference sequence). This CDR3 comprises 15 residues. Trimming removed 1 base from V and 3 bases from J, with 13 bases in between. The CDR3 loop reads CASSLEARLHYEQYF. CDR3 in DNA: TGTGCCAGCAGCTTAGAGGCCAGACTCCACTACGAGCAGTACTTC.

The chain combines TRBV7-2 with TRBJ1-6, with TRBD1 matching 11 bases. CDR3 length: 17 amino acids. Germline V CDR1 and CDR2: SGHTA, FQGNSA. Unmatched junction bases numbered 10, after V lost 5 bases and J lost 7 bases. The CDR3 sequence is CASSLQSGTGGNSPLHF. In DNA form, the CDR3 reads TGTGCCAGCAGCCTACAATCCGGGACAGGGGGGAATTCACCCCTCCACTTT.

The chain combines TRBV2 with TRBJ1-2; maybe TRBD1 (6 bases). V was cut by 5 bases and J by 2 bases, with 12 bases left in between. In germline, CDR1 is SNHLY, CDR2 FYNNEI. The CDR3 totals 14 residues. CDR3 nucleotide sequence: TGTGCCAGCAGTCCGGCCGGACAGAACTATGGCTACACCTTC. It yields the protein CASSPAGQNYGYTF.

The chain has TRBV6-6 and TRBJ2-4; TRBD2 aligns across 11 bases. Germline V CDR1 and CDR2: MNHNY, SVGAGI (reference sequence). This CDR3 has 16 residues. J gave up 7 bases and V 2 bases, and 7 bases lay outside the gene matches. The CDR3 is CASSYTTSGMANIQYF. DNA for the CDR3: TGTGCCAGCAGTTACACGACTAGCGGGATGGCTAACATTCAGTACTTC.

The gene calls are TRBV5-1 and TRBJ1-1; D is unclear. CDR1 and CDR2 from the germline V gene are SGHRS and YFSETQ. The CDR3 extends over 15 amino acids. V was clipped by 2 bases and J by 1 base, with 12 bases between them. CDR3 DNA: TGCGCCAGCAGCTTCAATCCTCTCCAGAACACTGAAGCTTTCTTT. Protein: CASSFNPLQNTEAFF.

CDR3 sequence reads: CAWSKGTPGANVLTF. CDR3 DNA sequence: TGTGCCTGGAGTAAAGGGACCCCTGGGGCCAACGTCCTGACTTTC. The chain joins TRBV30 to TRBJ2-6; D tentatively fits TRBD1 or TRBD2 (5 bases each). CDR3 length: 15 amino acids. V shed 2 bases and J shed 2 bases, with 10 bases lying between them. CDR1 and CDR2 (germline): GTSNPN, SVGIG (reference sequence).

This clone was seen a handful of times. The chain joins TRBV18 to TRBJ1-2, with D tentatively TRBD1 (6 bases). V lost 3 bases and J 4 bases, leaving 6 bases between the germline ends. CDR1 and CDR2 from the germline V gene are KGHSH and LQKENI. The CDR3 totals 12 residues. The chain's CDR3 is CASSPDSYGYTF. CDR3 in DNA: TGTGCCAGCTCACCGGACAGCTATGGCTACACCTTC.

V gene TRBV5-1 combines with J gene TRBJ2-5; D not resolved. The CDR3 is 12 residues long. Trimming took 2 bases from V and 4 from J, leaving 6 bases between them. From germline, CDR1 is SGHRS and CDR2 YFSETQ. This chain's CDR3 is CASSLYGETQYF. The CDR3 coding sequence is TGCGCCAGCAGCTTATATGGAGAGACCCAGTACTTC.

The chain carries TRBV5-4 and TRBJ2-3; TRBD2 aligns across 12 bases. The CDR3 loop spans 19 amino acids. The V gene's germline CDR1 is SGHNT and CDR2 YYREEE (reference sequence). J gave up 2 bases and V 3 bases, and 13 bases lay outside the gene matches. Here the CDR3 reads CASSSYPLTSGGYTDTQYF. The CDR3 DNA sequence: TGTGCCAGCAGCTCCTACCCGTTGACTAGCGGGGGTTACACAGATACGCAGTATTTT.

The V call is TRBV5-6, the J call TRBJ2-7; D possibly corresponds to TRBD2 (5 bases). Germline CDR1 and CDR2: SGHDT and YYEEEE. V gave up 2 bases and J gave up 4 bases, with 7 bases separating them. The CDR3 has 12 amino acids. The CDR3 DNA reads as TGTGCCAGCAGCTTCTCGGGGTACGAGCAGTACTTC. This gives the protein CASSFSGYEQYF.

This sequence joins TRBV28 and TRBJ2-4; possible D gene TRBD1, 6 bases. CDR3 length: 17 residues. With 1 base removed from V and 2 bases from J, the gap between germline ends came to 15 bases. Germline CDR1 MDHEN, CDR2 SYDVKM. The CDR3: CASSLYTGTVPKNIQYF. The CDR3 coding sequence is TGTGCCAGCAGTTTATATACAGGGACCGTACCCAAAAACATTCAGTACTTC.

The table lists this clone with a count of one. CDR3 sequence reads: CASSQDWTSGAYNEQFF. CDR3 nucleotides: TGCGCCAGCAGCCAAGACTGGACTAGCGGGGCGTACAATGAGCAGTTCTTC. This chain connects TRBV4-1 to TRBJ2-1; 12 nucleotides match TRBD2. CDR1 is MGHRA, CDR2 YSYEKL, per germline. V shed 0 bases, J shed 4 bases, and the junction held 4 bases outside the gene matches. The CDR3 runs 17 residues.

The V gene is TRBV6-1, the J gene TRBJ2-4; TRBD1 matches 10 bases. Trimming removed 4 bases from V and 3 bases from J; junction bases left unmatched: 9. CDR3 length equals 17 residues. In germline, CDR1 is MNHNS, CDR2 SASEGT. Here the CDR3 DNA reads TGTGCCAGCAGTGCAGTCGACAGGGGGCCCGGCAAAAACATTCAGTACTTC. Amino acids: CASSAVDRGPGKNIQYF.

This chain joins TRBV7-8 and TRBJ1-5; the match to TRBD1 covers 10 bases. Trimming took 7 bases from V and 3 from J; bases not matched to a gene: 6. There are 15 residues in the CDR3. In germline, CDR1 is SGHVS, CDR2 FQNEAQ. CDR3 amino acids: CASTMTGGINQPQHF. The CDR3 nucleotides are TGTGCCAGCACCATGACAGGGGGCATCAATCAGCCCCAGCATTTT. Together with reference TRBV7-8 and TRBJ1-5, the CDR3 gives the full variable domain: GAGVSQSPRYKVAKRGQDVALRCDPISGHVSLFWYQQALGQGPEFLTYFQNEAQLDKSGLPSDRFFAERPEGSVSTLKIQRTQQEDSAVYLCASTMTGGINQPQHFGDGTRLSIL.

The CDR3 loop reads CASSLSAGTPNSPLHF. The CDR3 coding sequence is TGTGCCAGCAGTTTATCCGCCGGGACACCGAATTCACCCCTCCACTTT. This chain connects TRBV27 to TRBJ1-6, with D tentatively TRBD1 (6 bases). The germline V and J ends were trimmed by 0 bases and 7 bases, with 13 bases remaining between them. Germline V gene lookup returns CDR1 MNHEY and CDR2 SMNVEV (reference sequence). This CDR3 has 16 residues.

The chain's CDR3 is CASNIGMSTGELFF. Written as DNA, the CDR3 is TGTGCCAGCAATATCGGGATGAGCACCGGGGAGCTGTTTTTT. The rearrangement uses TRBV2 and TRBJ2-2; D is perhaps TRBD2 (5 bases). V gave up 7 bases and J gave up 4 bases, with 13 bases separating them. CDR3 length: 14 residues. The germline V gene has CDR1 SNHLY and CDR2 FYNNEI.

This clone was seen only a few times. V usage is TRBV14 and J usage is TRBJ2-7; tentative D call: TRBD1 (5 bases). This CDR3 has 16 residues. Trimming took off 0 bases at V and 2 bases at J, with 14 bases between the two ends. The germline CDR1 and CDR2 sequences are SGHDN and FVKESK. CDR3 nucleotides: TGTGCCAGCAGCCAAGATCGGCGGCAGGGAACCTACGAGCAGTACTTC. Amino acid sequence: CASSQDRRQGTYEQYF.

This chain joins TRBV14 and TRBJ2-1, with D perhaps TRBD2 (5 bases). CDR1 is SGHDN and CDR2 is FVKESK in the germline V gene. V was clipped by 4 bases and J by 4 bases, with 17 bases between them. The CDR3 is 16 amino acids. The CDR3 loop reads CASSPRLRERYNEQFF. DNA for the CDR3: TGTGCCAGCAGCCCCCGTCTCCGGGAACGTTACAATGAGCAGTTCTTC.

The CDR3 bases are TGTGCCAGCAGCCTCGACAGTAATTCACCCCTCCACTTT. It codes for CASSLDSNSPLHF. This chain links TRBV28 with TRBJ1-6, with a possible D match to TRBD1 (5 bases). The CDR3 length is 13 residues. CDR1 MDHEN and CDR2 SYDVKM come from the germline V gene. Trimming removed 6 bases from V and 6 bases from J, with 9 bases in between.

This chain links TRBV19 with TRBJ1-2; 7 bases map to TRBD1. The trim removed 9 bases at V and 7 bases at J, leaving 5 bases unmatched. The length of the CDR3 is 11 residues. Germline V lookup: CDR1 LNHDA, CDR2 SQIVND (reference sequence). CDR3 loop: CASRDRIGYTF. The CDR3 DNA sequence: TGTGCCAGCCGGGACAGAATTGGCTACACCTTC.

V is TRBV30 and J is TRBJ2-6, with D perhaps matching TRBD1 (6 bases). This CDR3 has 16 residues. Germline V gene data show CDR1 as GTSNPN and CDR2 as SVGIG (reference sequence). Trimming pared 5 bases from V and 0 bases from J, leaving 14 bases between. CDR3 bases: TGTGCCTGGCGACAGGTTAGTCGCTCTGGGGCCAACGTCCTGACTTTC. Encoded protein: CAWRQVSRSGANVLTF.